These 2 T cell receptor beta chains came from one sample sequenced in a study of T cell responses to AZD1222 COVID-19 vaccine. The method was immunoSEQ multiplex PCR; TCRdb's version includes in-frame clones alone and lacks a portion of them. This sample yields 95,000 to 100,000 clones, of which roughly nine tenths are seen a single time; about an eighth belongs to the top ten. Sequenced material: peripheral blood, taken on day 0 of AZD1222 vaccination. The receptor set was obtained from an adult in good health.

This sequence joins TRBV19 and TRBJ1-2, with unresolved D. CDR1 is LNHDA, CDR2 SQIVND, per germline (reference sequence). This CDR3 region has 14 residues. With 7 bases removed from V and 2 bases from J, the gap between germline ends came to 14 bases. CDR3 coding DNA: TGTGCCAGTACCCACGGAATCAGGAACTATGGCTACACCTTC. Amino acid sequence: CASTHGIRNYGYTF.

The rearrangement uses TRBV6-5 and TRBJ2-7; 8 bases align to TRBD1. After removal of 5 bases from V and 3 bases from J, the junction contained 6 bases not matched to a gene. There are 14 residues in the CDR3. In germline, CDR1 is MNHEY, CDR2 SVGAGI. The CDR3 DNA follows: TGTGCCAGCAGTATCGACAGGGGCCGCTACGAGCAGTACTTC. Protein sequence: CASSIDRGRYEQYF.